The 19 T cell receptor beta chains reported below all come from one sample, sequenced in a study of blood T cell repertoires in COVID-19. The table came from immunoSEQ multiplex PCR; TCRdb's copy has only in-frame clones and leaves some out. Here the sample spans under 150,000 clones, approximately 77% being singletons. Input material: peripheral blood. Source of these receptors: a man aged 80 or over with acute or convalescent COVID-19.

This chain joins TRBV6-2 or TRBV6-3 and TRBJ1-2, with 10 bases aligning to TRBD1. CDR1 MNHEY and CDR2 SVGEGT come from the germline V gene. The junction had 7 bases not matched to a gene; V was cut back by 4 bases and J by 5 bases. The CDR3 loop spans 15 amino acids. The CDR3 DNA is TGTGCCAGCAGTTCCCGGGACAGGGGCGGTTATGGCTACACCTTC. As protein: CASSSRDRGGYGYTF.

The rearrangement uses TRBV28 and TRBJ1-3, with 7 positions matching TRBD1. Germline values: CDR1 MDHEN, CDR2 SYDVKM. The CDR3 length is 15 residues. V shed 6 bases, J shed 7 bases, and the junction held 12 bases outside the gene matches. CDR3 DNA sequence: TGTGCCAGCAGGCCGGGACAGAGGAGTACCAACACCATATATTTT. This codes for CASRPGQRSTNTIYF.

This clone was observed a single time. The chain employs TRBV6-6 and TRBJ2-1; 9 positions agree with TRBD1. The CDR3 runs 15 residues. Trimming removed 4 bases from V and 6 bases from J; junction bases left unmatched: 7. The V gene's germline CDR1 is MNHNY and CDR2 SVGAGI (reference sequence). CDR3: CASSSDRGAANEQFF. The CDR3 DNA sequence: TGTGCCAGCAGTTCGGACAGGGGCGCGGCCAATGAGCAGTTCTTC.

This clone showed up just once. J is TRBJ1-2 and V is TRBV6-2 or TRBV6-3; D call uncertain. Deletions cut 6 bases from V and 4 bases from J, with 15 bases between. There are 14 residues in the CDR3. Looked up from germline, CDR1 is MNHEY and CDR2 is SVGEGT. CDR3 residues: CASSKPGSFYGYTF. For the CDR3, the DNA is TGTGCCAGCAGCAAACCGGGGTCTTTCTATGGCTACACCTTC.

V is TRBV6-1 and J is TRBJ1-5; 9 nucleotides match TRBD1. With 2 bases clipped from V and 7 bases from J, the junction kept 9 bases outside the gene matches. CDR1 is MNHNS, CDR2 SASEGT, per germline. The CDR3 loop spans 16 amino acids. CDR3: CASSERLDRGGQPQHF. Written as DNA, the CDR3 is TGTGCCAGCAGTGAACGTTTGGACAGGGGTGGCCAGCCCCAGCATTTT.

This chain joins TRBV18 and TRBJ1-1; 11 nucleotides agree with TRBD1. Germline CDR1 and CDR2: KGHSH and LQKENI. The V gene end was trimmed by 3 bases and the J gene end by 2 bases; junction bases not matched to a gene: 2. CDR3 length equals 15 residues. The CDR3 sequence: CASSPRTGGNTEAFF. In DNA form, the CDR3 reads TGTGCCAGCTCACCCCGGACAGGGGGCAACACTGAAGCTTTCTTT.

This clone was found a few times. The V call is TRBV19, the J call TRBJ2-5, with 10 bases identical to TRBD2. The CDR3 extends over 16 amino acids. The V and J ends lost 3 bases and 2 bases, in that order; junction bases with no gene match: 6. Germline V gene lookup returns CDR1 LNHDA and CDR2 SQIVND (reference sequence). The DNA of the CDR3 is TGTGCCAGTAGTATGTACAGCGGGGGGGATCAAGAGACCCAGTACTTC. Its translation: CASSMYSGGDQETQYF.

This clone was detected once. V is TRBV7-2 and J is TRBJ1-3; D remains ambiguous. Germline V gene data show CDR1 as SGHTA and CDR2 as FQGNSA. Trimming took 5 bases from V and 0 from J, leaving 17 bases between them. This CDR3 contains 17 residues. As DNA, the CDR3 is TGTGCCAGCAGCCCACGATATGGACGGGACTCTGGAAACACCATATATTTT. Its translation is CASSPRYGRDSGNTIYF.

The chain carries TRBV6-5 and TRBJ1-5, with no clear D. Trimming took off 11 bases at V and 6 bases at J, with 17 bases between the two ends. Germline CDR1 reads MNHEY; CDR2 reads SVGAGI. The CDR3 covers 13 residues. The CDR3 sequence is CASTSGGFQPQHF. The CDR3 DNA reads TGTGCCTCTACGTCGGGAGGATTTCAGCCCCAGCATTTT.

Here the CDR3 DNA reads TGTGCCAGTAGTATTGCAGGACAGGGAACCGGGGCCAACGTCCTGACTTTC. Translation: CASSIAGQGTGANVLTF. J is TRBJ2-6 and V is TRBV19; the match to TRBD1 covers 8 bases. Trimming removed 3 bases from V and 4 bases from J; junction bases left unmatched: 8. The CDR3 consists of 17 residues. In germline, CDR1 is LNHDA, CDR2 SQIVND (reference sequence).

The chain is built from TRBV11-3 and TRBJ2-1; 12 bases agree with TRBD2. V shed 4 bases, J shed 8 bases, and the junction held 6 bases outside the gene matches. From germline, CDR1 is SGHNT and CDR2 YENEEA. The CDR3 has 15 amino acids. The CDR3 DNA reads TGTGCCAGCAGCTCCCTAGCGGGGGGGCATGATGAGCAGTTCTTC. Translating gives CASSSLAGGHDEQFF. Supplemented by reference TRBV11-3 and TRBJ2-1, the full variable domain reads EAGVVQSPRYKIIEKKQPVAFWCNPISGHNTLYWYLQNLGQGPELLIRYENEEAVDDSQLPKDRFSAERLKGVDSTLKIQPAELGDSAVYLCASSSLAGGHDEQFFGPGTRLTVL.

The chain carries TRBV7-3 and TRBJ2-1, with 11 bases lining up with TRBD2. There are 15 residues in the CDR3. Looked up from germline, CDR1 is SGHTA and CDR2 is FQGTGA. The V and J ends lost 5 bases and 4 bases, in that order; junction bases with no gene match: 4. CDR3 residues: CASSTSGGSYNEQFF. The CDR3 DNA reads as TGTGCCAGCAGCACTAGCGGGGGAAGTTACAATGAGCAGTTCTTC. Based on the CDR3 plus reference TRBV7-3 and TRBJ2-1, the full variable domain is GAGVSQTPSNKVTEKGKYVELRCDPISGHTALYWYRQSLGQGPEFLIYFQGTGAADDSGLPNDRFFAVRPEGSVSTLKIQRTERGDSAVYLCASSTSGGSYNEQFFGPGTRLTVL.

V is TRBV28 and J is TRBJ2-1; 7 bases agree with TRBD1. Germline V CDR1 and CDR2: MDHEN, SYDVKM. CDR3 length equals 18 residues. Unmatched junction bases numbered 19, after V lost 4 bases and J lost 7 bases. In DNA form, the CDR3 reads TGTGCCAGCAGTTCCATGTTGGGCACAGGGGCTTCCTGGAATGAGCAGTTCTTC. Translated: CASSSMLGTGASWNEQFF.

Here the CDR3 DNA reads TGTGCCAGCAGCATCGGGACTAGCGGGGGCCAAGAGACCCAGTACTTC. Its protein is CASSIGTSGGQETQYF. The genes are TRBV9 and TRBJ2-5; 14 bases agree with TRBD2. CDR1 is SGDLS and CDR2 is YYNGEE in the germline V gene. This CDR3 spans 16 amino acids. V lost 4 bases, J lost 1 base, and 3 bases stayed unmatched. The entire variable domain, with the rest obtained from reference TRBV9 and TRBJ2-5, is as follows: DSGVTQTPKHLITATGQRVTLRCSPRSGDLSVYWYQQSLDQGLQFLIQYYNGEERAKGNILERFSAQQFPDLHSELNLSSLELGDSALYFCASSIGTSGGQETQYFGPGTRLLVL.

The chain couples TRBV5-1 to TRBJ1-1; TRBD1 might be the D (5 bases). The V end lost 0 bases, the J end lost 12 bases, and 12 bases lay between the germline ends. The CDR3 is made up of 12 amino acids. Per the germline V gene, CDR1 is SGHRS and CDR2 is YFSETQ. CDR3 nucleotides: TGCGCCAGCAGCTTGGGGCAGGGAGGGCCTTTCTTT. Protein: CASSLGQGGPFF.

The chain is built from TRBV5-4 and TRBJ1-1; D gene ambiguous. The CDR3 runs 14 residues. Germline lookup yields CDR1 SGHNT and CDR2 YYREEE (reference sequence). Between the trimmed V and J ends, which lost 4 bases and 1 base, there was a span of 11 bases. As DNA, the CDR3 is TGTGCCAGCAGCGAGCAGGTGTCGAACACTGAAGCTTTCTTT. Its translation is CASSEQVSNTEAFF.

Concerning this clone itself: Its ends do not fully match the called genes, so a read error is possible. The CDR3 sequence: CASSIGLPTEAFF. The CDR3 nucleotides read TGTGCCAGTAGTATAGGGTTGCCAACTGAAGCTTTTTTT. This chain links TRBV19 with TRBJ1-1; D call uncertain. The CDR3 runs 13 residues. CDR1 and CDR2 from the germline V gene are LNHDA and SQIVND (reference sequence).

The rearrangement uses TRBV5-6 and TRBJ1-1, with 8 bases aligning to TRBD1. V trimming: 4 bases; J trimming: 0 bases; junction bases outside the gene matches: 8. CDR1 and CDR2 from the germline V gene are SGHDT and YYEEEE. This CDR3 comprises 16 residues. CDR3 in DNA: TGTGCCAGCAGCGACCGACAGGGGACCTTGAACACTGAAGCTTTCTTT. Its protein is CASSDRQGTLNTEAFF.

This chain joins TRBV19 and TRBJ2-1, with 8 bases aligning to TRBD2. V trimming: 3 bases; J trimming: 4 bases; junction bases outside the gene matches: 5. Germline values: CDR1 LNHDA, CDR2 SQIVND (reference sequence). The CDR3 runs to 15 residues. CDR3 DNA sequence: TGTGCCAGTAGTATCATAGCGGGGTTGTACAATGAGCAGTTCTTC. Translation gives CASSIIAGLYNEQFF.